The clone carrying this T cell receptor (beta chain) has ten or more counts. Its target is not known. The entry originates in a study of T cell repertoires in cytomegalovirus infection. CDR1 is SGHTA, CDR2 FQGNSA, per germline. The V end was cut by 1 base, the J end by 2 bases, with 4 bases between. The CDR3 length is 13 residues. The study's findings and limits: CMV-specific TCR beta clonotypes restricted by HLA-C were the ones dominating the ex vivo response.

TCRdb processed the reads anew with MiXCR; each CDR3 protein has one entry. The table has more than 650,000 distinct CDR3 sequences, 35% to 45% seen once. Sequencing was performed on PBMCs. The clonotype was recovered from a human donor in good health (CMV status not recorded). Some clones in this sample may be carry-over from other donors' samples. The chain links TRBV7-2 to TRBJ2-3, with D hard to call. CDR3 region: CASSLGITDTQYF. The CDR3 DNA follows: TGTGCCAGCAGCTTAGGGATCACAGATACGCAGTATTTT.